This TCR beta chain is from a study of OX40 agonist ivuxolimab in advanced cancers. Study background: Head and neck, renal cell, melanoma or hepatocellular carcinoma were the cancers that dose-escalation patients had.

Here immunoSEQ multiplex PCR was the method, and the copy in TCRdb shows in-frame clones only, minus some. The sample contains about 61,000 clones, approximately 77% of which appear only once. Excluded were patients having autoimmune disease history or systemic immunosuppression. As concerns this clone: Its antigen is still unknown.

Germline CDR1 and CDR2: MRHNA and SNTAGT. This CDR3 spans 18 amino acids. The germline V and J ends were trimmed by 0 bases and 5 bases, with 22 bases remaining between them. Whole-study findings and limits: On average, CD8+ T cells showed a greater number of expanded clones than CD4+. Expansion of clones was among the lowest in partial responders at 0.1-3.0 mg/kg.

The input for sequencing was CD4+ or CD8+ T cells sorted from blood, taken in a trial of the OX40 agonist ivuxolimab. The clonotype comes from an adult with an advanced solid tumor such as melanoma, head and neck, liver or kidney cancer. The V call is TRBV6-4, the J call TRBJ2-5, with D possibly called TRBD1 or TRBD2 (5 bases each). The CDR3 DNA sequence: TGTGCCAGCAGTGACTCGATCACGGGGCAGTGGCCCAAGGAGACCCAGTACTTC. This encodes CASSDSITGQWPKETQYF.